The clone carrying this T cell receptor beta chain was seen a few times. What it binds is unknown. This record belongs to a study of T cell responses to AZD1222 COVID-19 vaccine. Points from the study as a whole: Spike was spanned by vaccine-associated CD4 TCRs, with dominance at 160-218 and 743-854. It should be noted that donors were predominantly white British and more often female, and clonal diversity was possibly underestimated.

CDR1 and CDR2 (germline): SGHVS, FQNEAQ. The CDR3 is 14 amino acids. Trimming cost V 2 bases and J 4 bases; bases outside gene matches: 4. The repertoire was sequenced with immunoSEQ multiplex PCR; TCRdb's copy has only in-frame clones and lacks some. The sample lists approximately 64,000 clones, under 95% seen once, with 6.3% in the top ten. The origin of this receptor is an adult who received the MenACWY meningococcal vaccine as a control. The sequences come from peripheral blood, collected 28 days after the second dose of the MenACWY control vaccine. The chain has TRBV7-8 and TRBJ2-7; TRBD1 agrees at 8 bases. The CDR3, as DNA: TGTGCCAGCAGCTTAAGACAGGGGATTTACGAGCAGTACTTC. It translates to CASSLRQGIYEQYF.